What follows describes a single TCR beta chain. Trimming at V came to 5 bases and at J to 5 bases, leaving 4 bases not matched to a gene. Germline V CDR1 and CDR2: GTSNPN, SVGIG (reference sequence). The CDR3 has 12 residues. In the original workflow: Estimation of nucleated cell counts relied on the amplification of reference gene primers. Sequenced by immunoSEQ multiplex PCR; TCRdb stores in-frame clones only, minus some. The DNA gave D and trimming, while V, J and clone size come from that table. The data show some 150,000 clones, about 79% seen once. This entry is derived from a study of blood T cell repertoires in COVID-19. Enrollees, roughly 18 to 90 years old, lived in about two dozen US areas. Cohort 3 donors counted as recovered after two negative PCRs, clearance, or resolved symptoms.

This sequence joins TRBV30 and TRBJ1-1, with 8 bases matching TRBD1. Sequenced sample: PBMCs or T cells enriched from blood (not recorded which). The sequence was collected from a woman aged 45-60 years who had recovered from COVID-19. In nucleotides, the CDR3 is TGTGCCTGGGGACAGGGCGGAACTGAAGCTTTCTTT. It is translated as CAWGQGGTEAFF. Complete variable domain (other parts from reference TRBV30 and TRBJ1-1): SQTIHQWPATLVQPVGSPLSLECTVEGTSNPNLYWYRQAAGRGLQLLFYSVGIGQISSEVPQNLSASRPQDRQFILSSKKLLLSDSGFYLCAWGQGGTEAFFGQGTRLTVV.